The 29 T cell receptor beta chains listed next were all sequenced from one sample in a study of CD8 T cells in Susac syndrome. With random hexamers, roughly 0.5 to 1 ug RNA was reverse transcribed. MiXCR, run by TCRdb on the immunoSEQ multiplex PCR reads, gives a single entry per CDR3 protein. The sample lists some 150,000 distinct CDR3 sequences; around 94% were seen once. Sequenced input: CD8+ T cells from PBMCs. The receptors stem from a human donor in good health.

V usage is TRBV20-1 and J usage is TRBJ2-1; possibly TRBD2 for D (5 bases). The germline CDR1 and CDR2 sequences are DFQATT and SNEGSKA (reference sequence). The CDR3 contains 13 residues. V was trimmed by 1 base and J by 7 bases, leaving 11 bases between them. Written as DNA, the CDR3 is TGCAGTGCTAGAGTGGGTAGCGTAAATGAGCAGTTCTTC. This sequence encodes CSARVGSVNEQFF.

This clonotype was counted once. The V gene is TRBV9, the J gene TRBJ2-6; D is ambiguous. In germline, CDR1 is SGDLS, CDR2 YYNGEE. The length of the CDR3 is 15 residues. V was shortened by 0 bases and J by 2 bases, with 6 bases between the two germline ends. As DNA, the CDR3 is TGTGCCAGCAGCGTAGATGGGGCTGGGGCCAACGTCCTGACTTTC. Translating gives CASSVDGAGANVLTF.

The DNA for the CDR3 is TGTGCCAGCAGACTACTTACCCGCCAGCCCTGGGATACGCAGTATTTT. Encoded protein: CASRLLTRQPWDTQYF. The chain is built from TRBV13 and TRBJ2-3, with D uncertain. Trimming stripped 6 bases from V and 6 bases from J, with 22 bases between. Germline CDR1 reads PRHDT; CDR2 reads FYEKMQ (reference sequence). The CDR3 covers 16 residues.

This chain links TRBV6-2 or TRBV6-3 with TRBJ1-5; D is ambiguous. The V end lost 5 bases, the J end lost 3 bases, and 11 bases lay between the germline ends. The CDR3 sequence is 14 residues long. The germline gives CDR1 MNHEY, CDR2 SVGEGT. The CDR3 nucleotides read TGTGCCAGCAGTCAAACCAGGTCCAATCAGCCCCAGCATTTT. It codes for CASSQTRSNQPQHF.

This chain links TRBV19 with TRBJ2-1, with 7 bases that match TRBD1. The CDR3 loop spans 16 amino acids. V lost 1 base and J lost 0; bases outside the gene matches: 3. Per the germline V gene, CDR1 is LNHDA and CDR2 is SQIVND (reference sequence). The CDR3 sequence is CASSIVYRGSYNEQFF. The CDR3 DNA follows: TGTGCCAGTAGTATAGTCTACAGGGGCTCCTACAATGAGCAGTTCTTC. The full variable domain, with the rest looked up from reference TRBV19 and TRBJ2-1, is DGGITQSPKYLFRKEGQNVTLSCEQNLNHDAMYWYRQDPGQGLRLIYYSQIVNDFQKGDIAEGYSVSREKKESFPLTVTSAQKNPTAFYLCASSIVYRGSYNEQFFGPGTRLTVL.

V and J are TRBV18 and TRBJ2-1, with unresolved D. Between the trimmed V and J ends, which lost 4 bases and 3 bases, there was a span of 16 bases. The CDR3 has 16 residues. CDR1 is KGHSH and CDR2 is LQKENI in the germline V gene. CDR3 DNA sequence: TGTGCCAGCTCACTAAGCGAGATAATAGTCTACAATGAGCAGTTCTTC. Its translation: CASSLSEIIVYNEQFF.

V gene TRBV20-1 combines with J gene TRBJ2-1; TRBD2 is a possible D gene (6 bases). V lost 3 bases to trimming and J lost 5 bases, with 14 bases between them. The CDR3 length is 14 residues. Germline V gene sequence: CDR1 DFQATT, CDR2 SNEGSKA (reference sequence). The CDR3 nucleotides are TGCAGTGCTAGCGCGGGGATCGCTAACAATGAGCAGTTCTTC. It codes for CSASAGIANNEQFF.

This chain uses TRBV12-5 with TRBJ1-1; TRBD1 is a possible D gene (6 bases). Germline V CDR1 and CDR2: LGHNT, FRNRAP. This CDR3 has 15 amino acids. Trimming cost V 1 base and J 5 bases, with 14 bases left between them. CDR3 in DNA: TGTGCTAGTGGTTTGGCACAGGGCTGGGAAACTGAAGCTTTCTTT. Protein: CASGLAQGWETEAFF.

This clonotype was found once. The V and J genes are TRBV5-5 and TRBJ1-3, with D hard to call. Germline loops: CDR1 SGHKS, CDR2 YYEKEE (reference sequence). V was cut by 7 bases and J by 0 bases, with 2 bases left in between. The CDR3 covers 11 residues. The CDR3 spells CASVSGNTIYF. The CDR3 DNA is TGTGCCAGCGTCTCTGGAAACACCATATATTTT.

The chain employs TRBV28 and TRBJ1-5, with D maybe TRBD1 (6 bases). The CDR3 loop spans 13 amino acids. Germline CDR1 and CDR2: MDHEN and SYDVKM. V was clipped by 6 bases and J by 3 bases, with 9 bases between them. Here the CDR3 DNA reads TGTGCCAGCAGAGACAGGAACAATCAGCCCCAGCATTTT. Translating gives CASRDRNNQPQHF.

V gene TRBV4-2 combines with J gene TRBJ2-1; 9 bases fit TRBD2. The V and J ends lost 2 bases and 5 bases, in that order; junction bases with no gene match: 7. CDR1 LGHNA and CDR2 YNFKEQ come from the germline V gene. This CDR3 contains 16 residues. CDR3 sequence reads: CASSQRIAGDDNEQFF. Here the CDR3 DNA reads TGTGCCAGCAGCCAACGTATAGCGGGAGACGACAATGAGCAGTTCTTC.

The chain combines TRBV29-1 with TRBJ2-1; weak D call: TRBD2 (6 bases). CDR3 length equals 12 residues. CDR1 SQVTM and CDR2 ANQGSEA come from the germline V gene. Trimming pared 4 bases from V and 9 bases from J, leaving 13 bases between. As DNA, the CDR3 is TGCAGCGTTGTACAGGAGGGAGGTGAGCAGTTCTTC. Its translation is CSVVQEGGEQFF.

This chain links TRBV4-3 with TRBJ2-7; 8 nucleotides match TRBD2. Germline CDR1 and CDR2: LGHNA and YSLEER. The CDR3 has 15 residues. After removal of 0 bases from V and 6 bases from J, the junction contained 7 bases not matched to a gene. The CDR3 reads CASSQDRQRECEQYF. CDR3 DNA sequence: TGCGCCAGCAGCCAAGATCGTCAGCGGGAGTGCGAGCAGTACTTC.

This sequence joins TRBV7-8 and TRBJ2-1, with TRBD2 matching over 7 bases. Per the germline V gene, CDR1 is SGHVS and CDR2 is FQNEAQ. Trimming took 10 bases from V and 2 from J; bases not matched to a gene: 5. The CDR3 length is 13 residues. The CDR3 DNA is TGTGCCACCGCCGGACTAGCCTACAATGAGCAGTTCTTC. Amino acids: CATAGLAYNEQFF.

The CDR3 DNA reads TGTGCCAGCAGCTTTTTAACAGGGGATGTGCAGTTCTTC. Translating gives CASSFLTGDVQFF. V gene TRBV7-3 combines with J gene TRBJ2-1; TRBD1 matches at 7 bases. CDR3 size: 13 residues. V lost 3 bases to trimming and J lost 12 bases; unmatched junction nucleotides: 8. The germline CDR1 and CDR2 sequences are SGHTA and FQGTGA.

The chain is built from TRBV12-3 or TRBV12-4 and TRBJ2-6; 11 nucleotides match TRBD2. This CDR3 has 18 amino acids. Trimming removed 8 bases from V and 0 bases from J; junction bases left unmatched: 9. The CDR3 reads CASLPGLAASSGANVLTF. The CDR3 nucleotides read TGTGCCAGCCTTCCGGGACTAGCGGCCAGCTCTGGGGCCAACGTCCTGACTTTC.

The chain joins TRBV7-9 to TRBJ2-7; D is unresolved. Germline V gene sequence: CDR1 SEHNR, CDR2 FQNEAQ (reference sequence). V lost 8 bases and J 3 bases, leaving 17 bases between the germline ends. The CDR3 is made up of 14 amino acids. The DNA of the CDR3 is TGTGCCAGCGGATCCCGAGCTGTCCGCTACGAGCAGTACTTC. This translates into CASGSRAVRYEQYF.

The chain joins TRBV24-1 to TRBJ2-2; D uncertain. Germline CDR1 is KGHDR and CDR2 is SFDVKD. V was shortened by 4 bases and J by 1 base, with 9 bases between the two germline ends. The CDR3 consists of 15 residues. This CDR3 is CATSETLLNTGELFF. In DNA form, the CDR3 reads TGTGCCACCAGTGAGACCCTGCTGAACACCGGGGAGCTGTTTTTT.

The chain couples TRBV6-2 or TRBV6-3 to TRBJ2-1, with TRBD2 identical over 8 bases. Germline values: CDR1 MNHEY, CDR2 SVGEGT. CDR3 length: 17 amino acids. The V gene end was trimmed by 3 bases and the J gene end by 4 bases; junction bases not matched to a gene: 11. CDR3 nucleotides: TGTGCCAGCAGTTATTCATTTCTAGCGGGTGGTTACAATGAGCAGTTCTTC. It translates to CASSYSFLAGGYNEQFF.

Here the CDR3 DNA reads TGTGCCACCAGCGCAGGGGATAACCAAGAGACCCAGTACTTC. The encoded protein is CATSAGDNQETQYF. V and J are TRBV15 and TRBJ2-5; possibly TRBD1 for D (6 bases). CDR3 length: 14 amino acids. Germline V lookup: CDR1 LNHNV, CDR2 YYDKDF (reference sequence). The V and J ends lost 5 bases and 0 bases respectively, with 10 bases between them.

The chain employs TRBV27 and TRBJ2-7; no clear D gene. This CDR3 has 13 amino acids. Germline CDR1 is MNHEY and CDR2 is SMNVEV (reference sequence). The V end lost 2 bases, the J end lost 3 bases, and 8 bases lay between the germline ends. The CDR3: CASSLAAYYEQYF. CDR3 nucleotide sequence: TGTGCCAGCAGTTTAGCTGCCTACTACGAGCAGTACTTC.

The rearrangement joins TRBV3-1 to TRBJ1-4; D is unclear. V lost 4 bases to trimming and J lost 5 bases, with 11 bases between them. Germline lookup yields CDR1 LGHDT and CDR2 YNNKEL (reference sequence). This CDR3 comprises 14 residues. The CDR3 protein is CASSPLGGNEKLFF. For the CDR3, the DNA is TGTGCCAGCAGCCCCCTCGGCGGCAATGAAAAACTGTTTTTT.

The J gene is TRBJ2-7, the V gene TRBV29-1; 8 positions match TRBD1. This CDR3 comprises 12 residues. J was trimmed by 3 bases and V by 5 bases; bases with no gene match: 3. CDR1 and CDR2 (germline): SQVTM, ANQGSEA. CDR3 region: CSVWTGSYEQYF. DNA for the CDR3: TGCAGCGTTTGGACAGGGAGCTACGAGCAGTACTTC.

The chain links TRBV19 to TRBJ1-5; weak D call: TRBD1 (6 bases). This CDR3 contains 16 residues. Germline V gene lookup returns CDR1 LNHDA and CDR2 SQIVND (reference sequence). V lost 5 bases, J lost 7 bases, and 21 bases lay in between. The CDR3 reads CASSPNQGYDGQPQHF. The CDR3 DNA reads TGTGCCAGTAGTCCCAACCAGGGGTATGATGGACAGCCCCAGCATTTT.

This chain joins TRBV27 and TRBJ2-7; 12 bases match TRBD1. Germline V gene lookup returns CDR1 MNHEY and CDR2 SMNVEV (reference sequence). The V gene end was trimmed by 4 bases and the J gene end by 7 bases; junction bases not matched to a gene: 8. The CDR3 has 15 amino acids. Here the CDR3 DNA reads TGTGCCAGCAGTTCCCCGGGACAGGGGGCTAGGGAGCAGTACTTC. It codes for CASSSPGQGAREQYF.

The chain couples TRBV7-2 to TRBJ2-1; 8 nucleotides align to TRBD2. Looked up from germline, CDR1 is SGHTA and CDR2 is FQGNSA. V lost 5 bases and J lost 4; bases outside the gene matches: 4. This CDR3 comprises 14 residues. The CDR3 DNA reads TGTGCCAGCAGCAAACGCGGGGGGTACAATGAGCAGTTCTTC. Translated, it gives CASSKRGGYNEQFF.

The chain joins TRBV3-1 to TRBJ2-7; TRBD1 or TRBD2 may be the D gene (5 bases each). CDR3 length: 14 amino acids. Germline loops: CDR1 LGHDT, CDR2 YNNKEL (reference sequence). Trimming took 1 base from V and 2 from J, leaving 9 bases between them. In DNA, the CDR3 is TGTGCCAGCAGCCAAGTGGGACCAACCTACGAGCAGTACTTC. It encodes CASSQVGPTYEQYF.

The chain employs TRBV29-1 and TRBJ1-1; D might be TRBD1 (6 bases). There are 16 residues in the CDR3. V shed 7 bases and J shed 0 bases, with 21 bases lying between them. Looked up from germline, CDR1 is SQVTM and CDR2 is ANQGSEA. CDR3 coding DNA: TGCAGCGCTGATTGGAGGGGGGACCCTGTGAACACTGAAGCTTTCTTT. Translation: CSADWRGDPVNTEAFF.

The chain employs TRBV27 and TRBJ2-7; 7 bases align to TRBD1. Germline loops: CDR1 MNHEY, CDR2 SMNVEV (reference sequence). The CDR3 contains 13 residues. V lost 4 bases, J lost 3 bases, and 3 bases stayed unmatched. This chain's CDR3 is CASSSGDSYEQYF. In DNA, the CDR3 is TGTGCCAGCAGTTCCGGGGACAGCTACGAGCAGTACTTC.